Detailed here is one T cell receptor (beta chain). The germline V and J ends were trimmed by 6 bases and 5 bases, with 10 bases remaining between them. There are 13 residues in the CDR3. The data originate from a study of response to subunit inactivated influenza vaccine. Via MiXCR, TCRdb re-called the RT-PCR reads, giving one row per CDR3 protein. The sample lists about 570,000 distinct CDR3 sequences, about 11% occurring once. These same data were also listed under a study on T cells expressing NK-cell markers. From that study: UMIs were included in TCR beta cDNA generated by 5'RACE template switching. In four donors, dominant clonotypes made up about 28.3-65% of CD3+CD56-NKG2C+ cells.

The receptor comes from a middle-aged man who received an inactivated influenza vaccine. The rearrangement links TRBV12-3 or TRBV12-4 to TRBJ1-4, with D unclear. This material consisted of PBMCs from blood, taken on the day of vaccination. The CDR3 DNA sequence: TGTGCCAGCAGGGGCACTCCGAATGAAAAACTGTTTTTT. Amino acids: CASRGTPNEKLFF.